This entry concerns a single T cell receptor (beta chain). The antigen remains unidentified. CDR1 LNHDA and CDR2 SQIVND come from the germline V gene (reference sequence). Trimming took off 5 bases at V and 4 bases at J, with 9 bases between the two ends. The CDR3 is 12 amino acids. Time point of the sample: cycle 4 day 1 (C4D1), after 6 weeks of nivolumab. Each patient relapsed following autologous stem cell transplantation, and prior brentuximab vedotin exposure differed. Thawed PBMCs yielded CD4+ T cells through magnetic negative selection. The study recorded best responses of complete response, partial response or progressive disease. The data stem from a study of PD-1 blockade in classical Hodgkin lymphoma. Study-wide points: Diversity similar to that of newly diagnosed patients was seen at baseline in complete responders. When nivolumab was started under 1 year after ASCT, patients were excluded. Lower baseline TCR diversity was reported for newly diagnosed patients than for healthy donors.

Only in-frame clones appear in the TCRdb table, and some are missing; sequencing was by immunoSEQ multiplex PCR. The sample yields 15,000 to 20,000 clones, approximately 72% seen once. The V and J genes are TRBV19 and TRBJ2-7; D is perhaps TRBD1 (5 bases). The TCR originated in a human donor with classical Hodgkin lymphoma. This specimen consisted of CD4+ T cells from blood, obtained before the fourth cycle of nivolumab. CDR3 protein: CASSARQYEQYF. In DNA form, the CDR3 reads TGTGCCAGTAGTGCCCGACAGTACGAGCAGTACTTC.